These 28 T cell receptor beta chains were sequenced from one sample in a study of blood T cell repertoires in COVID-19. Clones were sequenced by immunoSEQ multiplex PCR, and TCRdb holds only the in-frame ones, with some missing. The table has a few hundred thousand clones, roughly 90% seen once. The material sequenced was peripheral blood. These receptors came from a man in his forties with acute or convalescent COVID-19.

This sequence joins TRBV13 and TRBJ2-6; D is unclear. Germline V gene sequence: CDR1 PRHDT, CDR2 FYEKMQ (reference sequence). The CDR3 loop spans 14 amino acids. V was trimmed by 5 bases and J by 3 bases, leaving 8 bases between them. CDR3 residues: CASSPYFGANVLTF. The CDR3 nucleotides read TGTGCCAGCAGCCCCTATTTTGGGGCCAACGTCCTGACTTTC.

For this clone: Different DNA sequences within this sample yield the same CDR3. This chain joins TRBV24-1 and TRBJ2-1; 12 bases are shared with TRBD2. J lost 4 bases, V lost 4 bases, and 4 bases had no gene match. Per the germline V gene, CDR1 is KGHDR and CDR2 is SFDVKD. The CDR3 covers 16 residues. In DNA form, the CDR3 reads TGTGCCACCAGTGACCTAGGGACTAGCGGGTACAATGAGCAGTTCTTC. This sequence encodes CATSDLGTSGYNEQFF.

V usage is TRBV7-2 and J usage is TRBJ2-1; 10 positions agree with TRBD2. The trim removed 3 bases at V and 11 bases at J, leaving 1 base unmatched. CDR3 length: 12 amino acids. Germline CDR1 reads SGHTA; CDR2 reads FQGNSA. CDR3 sequence (DNA): TGTGCCAGCAGCTTTAGCGGGGGGAAGCAGTTCTTC. Translated, it gives CASSFSGGKQFF.

This chain links TRBV29-1 with TRBJ1-1, with 9 bases aligning to TRBD1. Germline V gene data show CDR1 as SQVTM and CDR2 as ANQGSEA. With 7 bases clipped from V and 3 bases from J, the junction kept 6 bases outside the gene matches. The length of the CDR3 is 13 residues. The CDR3 DNA reads as TGCAGCGGGGGACAGGGACCTTACACTGAAGCTTTCTTT. It codes for CSGGQGPYTEAFF.

This clone was picked up a small number of times. The V call is TRBV5-1, the J call TRBJ2-7, with D perhaps TRBD2 (5 bases). This CDR3 region has 17 residues. Per the germline V gene, CDR1 is SGHRS and CDR2 is YFSETQ. Deletions cut 7 bases from V and 2 bases from J, with 25 bases between. The CDR3 DNA reads TGCGCCAGCGTAGAGGACTCCACAAGCGCAGTACCCTACGAGCAGTACTTC. As protein: CASVEDSTSAVPYEQYF.

The V and J genes are TRBV2 and TRBJ2-6; 7 positions agree with TRBD1. Germline values: CDR1 SNHLY, CDR2 FYNNEI. Losses at the gene ends were 4 bases for V and 4 bases for J; bases not matched to a gene: 7. The CDR3 sequence is 16 residues long. In DNA form, the CDR3 reads TGTGCCAGCAGTGGCAGTCAGGGGGACGGGGCCAACGTCCTGACTTTC. As protein: CASSGSQGDGANVLTF.

J is TRBJ1-2 and V is TRBV6-5; TRBD1 matches at 8 bases. The J segment lost 5 bases and the V segment lost 5 bases, leaving 7 bases of the junction unmatched. CDR1 is MNHEY and CDR2 is SVGAGI in the germline V gene. The CDR3 runs 14 residues. The CDR3 sequence: CASSRQGALYGYTF. The CDR3 nucleotides read TGTGCCAGCAGTCGTCAGGGGGCCCTTTATGGCTACACCTTC.

The chain joins TRBV6-2 or TRBV6-3 to TRBJ2-7; no clear D gene. Germline-derived CDR1 and CDR2 are MNHEY and SVGEGT. Trimming shortened V by 0 bases and J by 3 bases, and 12 bases separated the two germline ends. The CDR3 has 15 amino acids. CDR3 loop: CASSYSNILIYEQYF. The CDR3 DNA is TGTGCCAGCAGTTACTCGAATATCCTAATCTACGAGCAGTACTTC.

The chain uses TRBV5-8 and TRBJ1-5; 8 nucleotides line up with TRBD1. Germline trimming cut 3 bases from V and 0 bases from J; bases unmatched to any gene: 8. This CDR3 has 17 residues. CDR1 and CDR2 (germline): SGHTS, YDEGEE. The CDR3 is CASSWATGGYSNQPQHF. The CDR3 nucleotides read TGTGCCAGCAGCTGGGCAACAGGGGGGTATAGCAATCAGCCCCAGCATTTT.

This rearrangement joins TRBV2 to TRBJ2-7; weak D call: TRBD1 (5 bases). The CDR3 contains 12 residues. Germline-derived CDR1 and CDR2 are SNHLY and FYNNEI. V lost 6 bases and J lost 7, with 13 bases in between. This CDR3 is CASRAQGEEQYF. CDR3 sequence (DNA): TGTGCCAGCAGGGCCCAGGGTGAGGAGCAGTACTTC.

This clone was seen a handful of times. The CDR3: CASSEALLWGLGNQPQHF. The DNA for the CDR3 is TGTGCCAGCAGTGAAGCGCTTCTTTGGGGGCTGGGCAATCAGCCCCAGCATTTT. The chain is built from TRBV6-1 and TRBJ1-5; weak D call: TRBD1 (6 bases). Germline CDR1 MNHNS, CDR2 SASEGT. The CDR3 is 18 amino acids. Trimming left V 0 bases short and J 2 bases short, with 17 bases between.

As regards this clone: Sequence at one end of the junction differs from germline and may be a read error. This chain joins TRBV7-7 and TRBJ2-1, with 7 bases matching TRBD2. The germline gives CDR1 SSHAT, CDR2 FNYEAQ (reference sequence). The CDR3 has 18 amino acids. CDR3 nucleotides: TGTGCTAGCAGCCCCGCGTGGGCGGGGGACGGCCGGCACAATGAGCAGTTCTTC. Translated: CASSPAWAGDGRHNEQFF.

Points on this clone: The same CDR3 can be traced to other DNA sequences in this sample. The chain uses TRBV12-3 or TRBV12-4 and TRBJ1-1; D uncertain. V lost 6 bases and J lost 3, with 5 bases in between. The CDR3 totals 11 residues. CDR3: CASSSYTEAFF. CDR3 bases: TGTGCCAGCAGCTCCTACACTGAAGCTTTCTTT.

The chain is built from TRBV27 and TRBJ2-3; 12 bases fit TRBD2. The CDR3 consists of 18 residues. Germline CDR1 and CDR2: MNHEY and SMNVEV (reference sequence). Trimming removed 4 bases from V and 2 bases from J; junction bases left unmatched: 10. CDR3 DNA sequence: TGTGCCAGCAGTTCGCCTAGCGGGGGGGCGGGGTTCACAGATACGCAGTATTTT. Translated, it gives CASSSPSGGAGFTDTQYF.

This clone was found once. V gene TRBV5-1 combines with J gene TRBJ2-7, with D perhaps matching TRBD2 (5 bases). The CDR3 is 15 amino acids. V was shortened by 2 bases and J by 6 bases, with 18 bases between the two germline ends. Germline CDR1 is SGHRS and CDR2 is YFSETQ. The CDR3 spells CASSFVGSPRGEQYF. CDR3 DNA: TGCGCCAGCAGCTTTGTCGGCAGCCCCCGGGGCGAGCAGTACTTC.

This clone was counted a single time. This rearrangement joins TRBV27 to TRBJ1-2; 7 bases line up with TRBD1. The junction had 37 bases not matched to a gene; V was cut back by 4 bases and J by 8 bases. The CDR3 runs to 23 residues. Germline assignment: CDR1 MNHEY and CDR2 SMNVEV (reference sequence). CDR3 sequence reads: CASSSPGTVLRTWAVVRAQGYTF. CDR3 nucleotides: TGTGCCAGCAGTTCCCCTGGGACAGTTTTGAGGACGTGGGCCGTCGTGCGCGCACAGGGCTACACCTTC.

The rearrangement uses TRBV28 and TRBJ2-7, with D tentatively TRBD1 (5 bases). Per the germline V gene, CDR1 is MDHEN and CDR2 is SYDVKM. V was shortened by 5 bases and J by 12 bases, with 23 bases between the two germline ends. The CDR3 spans 14 residues. CDR3 in DNA: TGTGCCAGCAGTCGCCGGAATCAGGGATCGAGGAGGTACTTC. Amino acid sequence: CASSRRNQGSRRYF.

CDR3 loop: CASAHLNTEAFF. In DNA, the CDR3 is TGCGCCAGCGCACATCTGAACACTGAAGCTTTCTTT. This rearrangement joins TRBV5-1 to TRBJ1-1, with D hard to call. The V end lost 7 bases, the J end lost 0 bases, and 7 bases lay between the germline ends. The CDR3 consists of 12 residues. Germline V gene data show CDR1 as SGHRS and CDR2 as YFSETQ.

This chain uses TRBV19 with TRBJ1-4; possible D gene TRBD1, 6 bases. The CDR3 spans 13 residues. Germline CDR1 reads LNHDA; CDR2 reads SQIVND (reference sequence). The V end was cut by 10 bases, the J end by 8 bases, with 17 bases between. The CDR3 protein is CATYGGAGEKLFF. The DNA for the CDR3 is TGTGCCACCTACGGGGGGGCGGGCGAAAAACTGTTTTTT.

This chain's CDR3 is CASRFQTGLGYTF. As DNA, the CDR3 is TGTGCCAGCCGATTTCAGACAGGGCTTGGCTACACCTTC. The rearrangement links TRBV27 to TRBJ1-2, with 7 bases lining up with TRBD1. Germline assignment: CDR1 MNHEY and CDR2 SMNVEV (reference sequence). The CDR3 extends over 13 amino acids. The trim removed 8 bases at V and 7 bases at J, leaving 10 bases unmatched.

The count of this clone is one. This rearrangement joins TRBV18 to TRBJ1-2; 10 bases fit TRBD1. The CDR3 loop spans 17 amino acids. Trimming cost V 6 bases and J 0 bases; bases outside gene matches: 10. Germline values: CDR1 KGHSH, CDR2 LQKENI. CDR3 protein: CASSLGTGAVSNYGYTF. The CDR3 coding sequence is TGTGCCAGCTCTCTCGGGACAGGGGCGGTTTCTAACTATGGCTACACCTTC.

The CDR3 DNA reads TGTGCCAGCAGTTTCACTAGCGGGGCCCTGAATACGCAGTATTTT. It is translated as CASSFTSGALNTQYF. V and J are TRBV27 and TRBJ2-3, with 10 nucleotides matching TRBD2. V lost 3 bases, J lost 7 bases, and 7 bases stayed unmatched. Looked up from germline, CDR1 is MNHEY and CDR2 is SMNVEV (reference sequence). The CDR3 is made up of 15 amino acids.

The J gene is TRBJ2-3, the V gene TRBV25-1; 10 nucleotides align to TRBD1. CDR3 length equals 14 residues. V lost 5 bases and J lost 4; bases outside the gene matches: 3. Germline assignment: CDR1 MGHDK and CDR2 SYGVNS. The CDR3 bases are TGTGCCAGCAGTAGACAGGGGGCCCCAGATACGCAGTATTTT. Translation: CASSRQGAPDTQYF.

V and J are TRBV6-2 or TRBV6-3 and TRBJ1-1, with 7 bases aligning to TRBD1. V lost 2 bases, J lost 3 bases, and 3 bases stayed unmatched. The CDR3 is made up of 14 amino acids. Germline CDR1 and CDR2: MNHEY and SVGEGT. The chain's CDR3 is CASSYLRGDTEAFF. Here the CDR3 DNA reads TGTGCCAGCAGTTACCTCAGGGGGGACACTGAAGCTTTCTTT.

V and J are TRBV7-2 and TRBJ2-7, with 9 bases fitting TRBD1. The V and J ends lost 5 bases and 4 bases, in that order; junction bases with no gene match: 9. The CDR3 contains 15 residues. Germline V lookup: CDR1 SGHTA, CDR2 FQGNSA. In DNA, the CDR3 is TGTGCCAGCAGCCTATTACAGGGGGCAATGTACGAGCAGTACTTC. This translates into CASSLLQGAMYEQYF.

The chain recombines TRBV30 with TRBJ1-3; TRBD1 agrees at 9 bases. This CDR3 spans 14 amino acids. With V trimmed by 1 base and J by 2 bases, 0 bases remained unmatched. Germline CDR1 reads GTSNPN; CDR2 reads SVGIG (reference sequence). The CDR3 reads CAWSGDRAGNTIYF. The CDR3 DNA reads as TGTGCCTGGAGTGGGGACAGGGCTGGAAACACCATATATTTT.

The chain links TRBV5-4 to TRBJ1-2; D remains ambiguous. Germline-derived CDR1 and CDR2 are SGHNT and YYREEE (reference sequence). V was clipped by 5 bases and J by 3 bases, with 14 bases between them. This CDR3 is 14 amino acids long. CDR3: CASSSGPRDYGYTF. In nucleotides, the CDR3 is TGTGCCAGCAGTTCCGGCCCCCGGGACTATGGCTACACCTTC.

The chain recombines TRBV29-1 with TRBJ2-1; a possible D gene is TRBD2 (7 bases). This CDR3 comprises 16 residues. The V end was cut by 6 bases, the J end by 4 bases, with 22 bases between. In germline, CDR1 is SQVTM, CDR2 ANQGSEA. The CDR3 sequence is CSVWASGEGVYNEQFF. CDR3 bases: TGCAGCGTGTGGGCAAGCGGGGAGGGGGTTTACAATGAGCAGTTCTTC.